Detailed here is one T cell receptor (beta chain). With 2 bases removed from V and 0 bases from J, the gap between germline ends came to 8 bases. Germline V CDR1 and CDR2: MNHEY, SVGEGT. This CDR3 has 16 amino acids. This entry is derived from a study of response to subunit inactivated influenza vaccine. TCRdb passed the RT-PCR reads through MiXCR, listing each CDR3 protein once. The data hold about half a million distinct CDR3 sequences, with less than 30% observed a single time. This sample comprised CD4+ T cells sorted from PBMCs, obtained 5 days after vaccination. The J gene is TRBJ2-6, the V gene TRBV6-2 or TRBV6-3; no firm D call. This sequence originates from a man over 45 who received an inactivated influenza vaccine. The CDR3 DNA is TGTGCCAGCAGTTACGGGCAGCTCTCTGGGGCCAACGTCCTGACTTTC. Translation gives CASSYGQLSGANVLTF.